The 14 T cell receptor beta chains given below trace back to one sample, sequenced in a study of OX40 agonist ivuxolimab in advanced cancers. Some clones are missing from TCRdb's copy, which holds only in-frame ones; the method was immunoSEQ multiplex PCR. Altogether fewer than 40,000 clones are present, more than 70% being singletons, with the ten largest covering about 35%. The sample here was CD4+ or CD8+ T cells sorted from blood, taken in a trial of the OX40 agonist ivuxolimab. The receptor set was obtained from an adult with an advanced solid tumor such as melanoma, head and neck, liver or kidney cancer.

In its sample, this clone was seen once. The chain employs TRBV6-5 and TRBJ2-1, with D possibly matching TRBD1 (6 bases). The CDR3 totals 16 residues. The V and J ends lost 4 bases and 2 bases respectively, with 15 bases between them. The germline V gene encodes CDR1 MNHEY and CDR2 SVGAGI. As DNA, the CDR3 is TGTGCCAGCAGTTTTGGACAGTCTGACCCCTACAATGAGCAGTTCTTC. It encodes CASSFGQSDPYNEQFF.

V gene TRBV28 combines with J gene TRBJ1-4; 7 bases fit TRBD1. Germline V gene data show CDR1 as MDHEN and CDR2 as SYDVKM. The V and J ends lost 7 bases and 4 bases, in that order; junction bases with no gene match: 12. The CDR3 is 16 amino acids. CDR3 nucleotide sequence: TGTGCCAGCACCCTAAGGGACCGGGACAGTAATGAAAAACTGTTTTTT. It is translated as CASTLRDRDSNEKLFF.

The gene calls are TRBV28 and TRBJ2-3, with D tentatively TRBD1 or TRBD2 (5 bases each). The V and J ends lost 3 bases and 2 bases respectively, with 15 bases between them. CDR1 and CDR2 from the germline V gene are MDHEN and SYDVKM. The CDR3 consists of 16 residues. In nucleotides, the CDR3 is TGTGCCAGCAGTTTGTCCGGGACGGCATACACAGATACGCAGTATTTT. Translating gives CASSLSGTAYTDTQYF. The full variable domain, completed using reference TRBV28 and TRBJ2-3, is DVKVTQSSRYLVKRTGEKVFLECVQDMDHENMFWYRQDPGLGLRLIYFSYDVKMKEKGDIPEGYSVSREKKERFSLILESASTNQTSMYLCASSLSGTAYTDTQYFGPGTRLTVL.

V gene TRBV5-6 combines with J gene TRBJ1-2; D remains unclear. CDR1 SGHDT and CDR2 YYEEEE come from the germline V gene. The CDR3 runs to 15 residues. V was clipped by 0 bases and J by 5 bases, with 14 bases between them. This CDR3 is CASSLADFIGYGYTF. CDR3 DNA sequence: TGTGCCAGCAGCTTGGCCGACTTTATTGGTTATGGCTACACCTTC.

This chain joins TRBV19 and TRBJ2-7; D might be TRBD1 (8 bases). The germline V and J ends were trimmed by 4 bases and 6 bases, with 19 bases remaining between them. This CDR3 has 15 residues. The germline gives CDR1 LNHDA, CDR2 SQIVND (reference sequence). The CDR3 sequence: CASSTWTGKRGEQYF. The CDR3 bases are TGTGCCAGTAGTACCTGGACAGGGAAGCGGGGCGAGCAGTACTTC.

The V call is TRBV25-1, the J call TRBJ2-7; no clear D gene. CDR3 length equals 13 residues. V lost 5 bases to trimming and J lost 6 bases, with 14 bases between them. Looked up from germline, CDR1 is MGHDK and CDR2 is SYGVNS. The CDR3 loop reads CASSLTGPAEQYF. DNA for the CDR3: TGTGCCAGCAGTTTAACCGGCCCCGCCGAGCAGTACTTC.

This rearrangement joins TRBV7-9 to TRBJ1-4, with 8 nucleotides matching TRBD1. Germline V gene lookup returns CDR1 SEHNR and CDR2 FQNEAQ (reference sequence). V trimming: 8 bases; J trimming: 8 bases; junction bases outside the gene matches: 7. The CDR3 contains 13 residues. In nucleotides, the CDR3 is TGTGCCAGCCTAGGGGACAGGCGAGAAAAACTGTTTTTT. This sequence encodes CASLGDRREKLFF.

The gene calls are TRBV6-1 and TRBJ2-1; 8 bases are shared with TRBD2. After removal of 4 bases from V and 0 bases from J, the junction contained 5 bases not matched to a gene. The V gene's germline CDR1 is MNHNS and CDR2 SASEGT. This CDR3 contains 16 residues. In DNA form, the CDR3 reads TGTGCCAGCAGTGTGGAGGCGGGAGGCTCCTACAATGAGCAGTTCTTC. Its protein is CASSVEAGGSYNEQFF.

This clone showed up just once. The rearrangement uses TRBV15 and TRBJ2-7; 8 nucleotides agree with TRBD2. Germline CDR1 and CDR2: LNHNV and YYDKDF (reference sequence). V shed 5 bases and J 3 bases; nucleotides not matched to a gene: 9. CDR3 length: 15 residues. CDR3 nucleotide sequence: TGTGCCACCAGCGCAGACCGCGGGGGGTTCTACGAGCAGTACTTC. This sequence encodes CATSADRGGFYEQYF.

The chain joins TRBV5-5 to TRBJ2-7, with 9 bases identical to TRBD1. From germline, CDR1 is SGHKS and CDR2 YYEKEE (reference sequence). V trimming: 4 bases; J trimming: 5 bases; junction bases outside the gene matches: 13. The CDR3 runs to 16 residues. Here the CDR3 reads CASSLPPTGGMDEQYF. Here the CDR3 DNA reads TGTGCCAGCAGCCTCCCCCCCACAGGGGGCATGGACGAGCAGTACTTC.

The chain has TRBV2 and TRBJ2-3; TRBD2 matches 13 bases. With V trimmed by 0 bases and J by 2 bases, 5 bases remained unmatched. Germline V lookup: CDR1 SNHLY, CDR2 FYNNEI. The CDR3 extends over 18 amino acids. The CDR3 DNA sequence: TGTGCCAGCAGTGAAGCGCTTGGGACTAGCGGGGTCACAGATACGCAGTATTTT. This translates into CASSEALGTSGVTDTQYF. The whole variable domain, remainder taken from reference TRBV2 and TRBJ2-3, is EPEVTQTPSHQVTQMGQEVILRCVPISNHLYFYWYRQILGQKVEFLVSFYNNEISEKSEIFDDQFSVERPDGSNFTLKIRSTKLEDSAMYFCASSEALGTSGVTDTQYFGPGTRLTVL.

This chain uses TRBV10-3 with TRBJ2-5; maybe TRBD2 (6 bases). The V and J ends lost 10 bases and 4 bases respectively, with 19 bases between them. Germline V gene lookup returns CDR1 ENHRY and CDR2 SYGVKD. This CDR3 spans 14 amino acids. This chain's CDR3 is CATLDGGRGETQYF. The CDR3 DNA follows: TGTGCCACCCTCGACGGGGGAAGGGGAGAGACCCAGTACTTC.

The J gene is TRBJ2-7, the V gene TRBV9, with TRBD2 matching over 10 bases. After removal of 7 bases from V and 0 bases from J, the junction contained 7 bases not matched to a gene. The V gene's germline CDR1 is SGDLS and CDR2 YYNGEE. The CDR3 is 15 residues long. This CDR3 is CASSQGLADSYEQYF. The DNA for the CDR3 is TGTGCCAGCTCACAAGGACTAGCGGACTCCTACGAGCAGTACTTC.

The chain employs TRBV10-3 and TRBJ1-1; 10 bases map to TRBD1. The V segment lost 5 bases and the J segment 0 bases; nucleotides outside the gene matches: 6. The CDR3 contains 16 residues. Germline CDR1 ENHRY, CDR2 SYGVKD. CDR3 in amino acids: CAISQGQGDLNTEAFF. DNA for the CDR3: TGTGCCATCAGTCAAGGACAGGGGGACCTGAACACTGAAGCTTTCTTT.